These 32 T cell receptor beta chains share one sample of origin, sequenced in a study of T cell repertoires in ileal Crohn's disease. Sequenced by immunoSEQ multiplex PCR; TCRdb stores in-frame clones only, minus some. This sample carries hundreds of clones, over 85% of them seen once, and the ten largest clones take roughly 12%. The time point: proximal margin of the surgical specimen (macroscopically non-inflamed). Sequencing was carried out using ileal tissue. These receptors all stem from an adult with Crohn's disease.

The chain uses TRBV5-6 and TRBJ1-1, with D maybe TRBD1 (5 bases). Germline lookup yields CDR1 SGHDT and CDR2 YYEEEE. This CDR3 has 14 amino acids. V lost 3 bases, J lost 4 bases, and 13 bases lay in between. This CDR3 is CASSSGWGSTEAFF. As DNA, the CDR3 is TGTGCCAGCAGCTCGGGGTGGGGGTCCACTGAAGCTTTCTTT.

V gene TRBV5-4 combines with J gene TRBJ2-1; D gene unclear. CDR3 length: 13 amino acids. The germline V and J ends were trimmed by 2 bases and 3 bases, with 6 bases remaining between them. In germline, CDR1 is SGHNT, CDR2 YYREEE (reference sequence). The CDR3 nucleotides are TGTGCCAGCAGCTTTACGGACTACAATGAGCAGTTCTTC. It is translated as CASSFTDYNEQFF.

V usage is TRBV2 and J usage is TRBJ2-3; 8 bases align to TRBD1. Trimming took 4 bases from V and 4 from J; bases not matched to a gene: 7. The length of the CDR3 is 15 residues. Per germline, CDR1 SNHLY and CDR2 FYNNEI. In nucleotides, the CDR3 is TGTGCCAGCAGTGGGACAGGGAAGGAGTCAGATACGCAGTATTTT. Protein: CASSGTGKESDTQYF.

The chain carries TRBV30 and TRBJ1-1; 7 nucleotides align to TRBD1. V was clipped by 3 bases and J by 0 bases; unmatched bases: 4. This CDR3 spans 14 amino acids. Germline V CDR1 and CDR2: GTSNPN, SVGIG (reference sequence). The CDR3 here is CAWRIRGMNTEAFF. CDR3 bases: TGTGCCTGGAGAATCAGGGGGATGAACACTGAAGCTTTCTTT. The full variable domain, in which reference TRBV30 and TRBJ1-1 provide the parts outside the CDR3, is SQTIHQWPATLVQPVGSPLSLECTVEGTSNPNLYWYRQAAGRGLQLLFYSVGIGQISSEVPQNLSASRPQDRQFILSSKKLLLSDSGFYLCAWRIRGMNTEAFFGQGTRLTVV.

The CDR3 DNA follows: TGTGCCAGCAGCTTAGATCGGGACAGGGGGCAAGAGACCCAGTACTTC. Amino acids: CASSLDRDRGQETQYF. This chain uses TRBV11-2 with TRBJ2-5, with 11 bases that match TRBD1. The CDR3 loop spans 16 amino acids. V was pared by 0 bases and J by 2 bases, with 2 bases of the junction left unmatched. CDR1 and CDR2 from the germline V gene are SGHAT and FQNNGV.

J is TRBJ1-2 and V is TRBV11-2, with 7 bases identical to TRBD1. The CDR3 totals 14 residues. The ends lost 0 bases at V and 10 bases at J; junction bases unmatched: 8. The germline V gene has CDR1 SGHAT and CDR2 FQNNGV. The CDR3 loop is CASSLDHGQDFYTF. The CDR3 DNA reads as TGTGCCAGCAGCTTAGATCACGGACAGGACTTCTACACCTTC.

The rearrangement links TRBV30 to TRBJ1-3; the D is unclear. The CDR3 is 13 residues long. The V and J ends lost 0 bases and 4 bases respectively, with 7 bases between them. The germline CDR1 and CDR2 sequences are GTSNPN and SVGIG (reference sequence). The CDR3 bases are TGTGCCTGGAGTGTAAACACAGGAAACACCATATATTTT. The encoded protein is CAWSVNTGNTIYF.

This CDR3 reads CASSEHTGNTEAFF. The CDR3 DNA reads TGTGCCAGCAGTGAACATACGGGAAACACTGAAGCTTTCTTT. The chain couples TRBV6-1 to TRBJ1-1; D call uncertain. CDR1 and CDR2 from the germline V gene are MNHNS and SASEGT. The germline V and J ends were trimmed by 2 bases and 2 bases, with 9 bases remaining between them. The CDR3 runs 14 residues.

The CDR3 is CASSEGVSGLLSSYNEQFF. The CDR3 DNA sequence: TGTGCCAGCAGTGAAGGGGTTAGCGGACTCCTGAGCTCCTACAATGAGCAGTTCTTC. This chain joins TRBV6-1 and TRBJ2-1; a possible D gene is TRBD2 (6 bases). Trimming took off 1 base at V and 0 bases at J, with 19 bases between the two ends. CDR1 and CDR2 (germline): MNHNS, SASEGT. There are 19 residues in the CDR3.

The count of this clone is one. CDR3 sequence reads: CASSPPLRTSGYNEQFF. CDR3 sequence (DNA): TGTGCCAGCAGTCCTCCCCTCCGGACTAGCGGTTACAATGAGCAGTTCTTC. The genes are TRBV2 and TRBJ2-1; 10 bases are shared with TRBD2. J lost 4 bases, V lost 5 bases, and 11 bases had no gene match. The CDR3 has 17 amino acids. Germline assignment: CDR1 SNHLY and CDR2 FYNNEI.

This chain connects TRBV6-1 to TRBJ1-4, with D perhaps TRBD1 (6 bases). The CDR3 is 17 amino acids. V dropped 4 bases and J dropped 5 bases, with 20 bases sitting between them. Germline CDR1 MNHNS, CDR2 SASEGT. In DNA, the CDR3 is TGTGCCAGCAGTGGGGGGCCCCTCGGATGGGGAAATGAAAAACTGTTTTTT. This sequence encodes CASSGGPLGWGNEKLFF.

This clone was found a few times. The V call is TRBV29-1, the J call TRBJ1-2; no reliable D call. The CDR3 covers 14 residues. The germline CDR1 and CDR2 sequences are SQVTM and ANQGSEA. V lost 3 bases and J 0 bases, leaving 11 bases between the germline ends. The DNA of the CDR3 is TGCAGCGTTGACGAGGCCCTAGCTAACTATGGCTACACCTTC. As protein: CSVDEALANYGYTF.

The table lists this clone with a count of one. The chain combines TRBV4-1 with TRBJ2-1, with TRBD1 matching over 9 bases. The J segment lost 8 bases and the V segment lost 3 bases, leaving 11 bases of the junction unmatched. This CDR3 has 16 amino acids. Germline CDR1 reads MGHRA; CDR2 reads YSYEKL. The CDR3 here is CASSQATGQGMDEQFF. The CDR3 bases are TGCGCCAGCAGCCAGGCAACGGGACAGGGTATGGATGAGCAGTTCTTC.

J is TRBJ2-7 and V is TRBV14; TRBD2 aligns across 7 bases. This CDR3 is built from 15 residues. Trimming removed 6 bases from V and 4 bases from J; junction bases left unmatched: 12. Germline CDR1 is SGHDN and CDR2 is FVKESK. CDR3 sequence reads: CASSRGAGVTYEQYF. CDR3 nucleotides: TGTGCCAGCAGTCGTGGGGCGGGAGTTACTTACGAGCAGTACTTC.

This rearrangement joins TRBV19 to TRBJ2-2; D is uncertain. Germline V gene data show CDR1 as LNHDA and CDR2 as SQIVND (reference sequence). The CDR3 contains 13 residues. Trimming took off 5 bases at V and 4 bases at J, with 8 bases between the two ends. This chain's CDR3 is CASSLGVTGELFF. The CDR3 DNA is TGTGCCAGTAGTCTTGGGGTCACCGGGGAGCTGTTTTTT.

The chain carries TRBV9 and TRBJ2-1; TRBD1 matches 8 bases. This CDR3 has 15 residues. Per the germline V gene, CDR1 is SGDLS and CDR2 is YYNGEE. Losses at the gene ends were 0 bases for V and 2 bases for J; bases not matched to a gene: 1. The CDR3 bases are TGTGCCAGCAGCGTAGCAGGGGGCCCCTACAATGAGCAGTTCTTC. Its protein is CASSVAGGPYNEQFF.

This chain joins TRBV5-8 and TRBJ1-5; D is uncertain. This CDR3 spans 14 amino acids. Germline V CDR1 and CDR2: SGHTS, YDEGEE. Trimming removed 3 bases from V and 7 bases from J, with 14 bases in between. Here the CDR3 reads CASSWPIGNQPQHF. The CDR3 nucleotides read TGTGCCAGCAGCTGGCCGATAGGGAACCAGCCCCAGCATTTT.

This chain connects TRBV7-8 to TRBJ2-1, with TRBD1 matching 10 bases. The CDR3 is 17 residues long. Germline loops: CDR1 SGHVS, CDR2 FQNEAQ. Germline trimming cut 3 bases from V and 4 bases from J; bases unmatched to any gene: 9. The CDR3 DNA reads as TGTGCCAGCAGCTTGGTGGATTGGACAGGGGGGTACAATGAGCAGTTCTTC. It codes for CASSLVDWTGGYNEQFF.

J is TRBJ2-2 and V is TRBV5-1; D may be TRBD1 (6 bases). Trimming shortened V by 3 bases and J by 3 bases, and 12 bases separated the two germline ends. The germline V gene encodes CDR1 SGHRS and CDR2 YFSETQ. The CDR3 has 15 amino acids. CDR3 coding DNA: TGCGCCAGCAGCTCGGGACACCAAGACACCGGGGAGCTGTTTTTT. Amino acid sequence: CASSSGHQDTGELFF. Full variable domain (outside the CDR3, taken from reference TRBV5-1 and TRBJ2-2): KAGVTQTPRYLIKTRGQQVTLSCSPISGHRSVSWYQQTPGQGLQFLFEYFSETQRNKGNFPGRFSGRQFSNSRSEMNVSTLELGDSALYLCASSSGHQDTGELFFGEGSRLTVL.

CDR3 sequence reads: CASSLGMKRTEAFF. CDR3 DNA sequence: TGTGCCAGCAGCTTGGGGATGAAACGGACTGAAGCTTTCTTT. The V and J genes are TRBV5-6 and TRBJ1-1; D remains unclear. Trimming removed 0 bases from V and 5 bases from J, with 11 bases in between. The CDR3 spans 14 residues. CDR1 and CDR2 from the germline V gene are SGHDT and YYEEEE.

J is TRBJ2-3 and V is TRBV5-5; a possible D gene is TRBD2 (5 bases). Trimming cost V 2 bases and J 4 bases, with 17 bases left between them. The CDR3 totals 16 residues. CDR1 and CDR2 from the germline V gene are SGHKS and YYEKEE (reference sequence). CDR3 DNA: TGTGCCAGCAGCTTCCCGGGGTGGAGTTCTTCAGATACGCAGTATTTT. Translation gives CASSFPGWSSSDTQYF.

The V gene is TRBV13, the J gene TRBJ2-1; 7 bases match TRBD2. Germline CDR1 PRHDT, CDR2 FYEKMQ (reference sequence). The CDR3 extends over 15 amino acids. V lost 5 bases to trimming and J lost 7 bases; unmatched junction nucleotides: 11. The CDR3 protein is CASSPGATSWNEQFF. The CDR3 nucleotides read TGTGCCAGCAGCCCTGGAGCGACTAGCTGGAATGAGCAGTTCTTC.

The genes are TRBV7-9 and TRBJ2-7; D may be TRBD2 (5 bases). Trimming shortened V by 5 bases and J by 0 bases, and 11 bases separated the two germline ends. The CDR3 extends over 14 amino acids. The germline gives CDR1 SEHNR, CDR2 FQNEAQ (reference sequence). In DNA form, the CDR3 reads TGTGCCAGCAGCCCAGCGGCAGGCTCCTACGAGCAGTACTTC. Translated, it gives CASSPAAGSYEQYF.

The rearrangement uses TRBV6-1 and TRBJ2-7; 8 bases fit TRBD1. The CDR3 extends over 15 amino acids. J was trimmed by 5 bases and V by 4 bases; bases with no gene match: 10. Germline loops: CDR1 MNHNS, CDR2 SASEGT. CDR3 loop: CASSGWGQGANEQYF. The CDR3 nucleotides read TGTGCCAGCAGTGGTTGGGGTCAGGGGGCAAACGAGCAGTACTTC.

The rearrangement uses TRBV19 and TRBJ2-4; a weak D match, TRBD2 (6 bases). Per germline, CDR1 LNHDA and CDR2 SQIVND (reference sequence). With 2 bases removed from V and 0 bases from J, the gap between germline ends came to 11 bases. This CDR3 spans 16 amino acids. The CDR3 loop reads CASSILATLAKNIQYF. In nucleotides, the CDR3 is TGTGCCAGTAGTATACTAGCGACCCTAGCCAAAAACATTCAGTACTTC.

The chain links TRBV9 to TRBJ1-3; the D is unclear. V lost 1 base, J lost 1 base, and 9 bases lay in between. In germline, CDR1 is SGDLS, CDR2 YYNGEE. CDR3 size: 15 residues. CDR3 protein: CASSVTSVSGNTIYF. DNA for the CDR3: TGTGCCAGCAGCGTAACCAGTGTATCTGGAAACACCATATATTTT.

The chain links TRBV5-5 to TRBJ2-7, with D perhaps being TRBD1 or TRBD2 (5 bases each). The germline V gene encodes CDR1 SGHKS and CDR2 YYEKEE (reference sequence). This CDR3 has 18 residues. Trimming took off 3 bases at V and 6 bases at J, with 28 bases between the two ends. CDR3: CASSWESSWTPSGPEQYF. The DNA of the CDR3 is TGTGCCAGCAGCTGGGAGTCCTCCTGGACACCCTCCGGTCCCGAGCAGTACTTC.

The chain has TRBV4-1 and TRBJ1-2; no clear D. The CDR3 totals 15 residues. From germline, CDR1 is MGHRA and CDR2 YSYEKL. Trimming took 1 base from V and 4 from J, leaving 13 bases between them. This CDR3 is CASSQVGNPIYGYTF. CDR3 in DNA: TGCGCCAGCAGCCAAGTAGGCAATCCCATCTATGGCTACACCTTC.

J is TRBJ2-5 and V is TRBV5-1; 7 bases are shared with TRBD1. The V gene end was trimmed by 4 bases and the J gene end by 2 bases; junction bases not matched to a gene: 2. The length of the CDR3 is 13 residues. Germline CDR1 SGHRS, CDR2 YFSETQ. The DNA of the CDR3 is TGCGCCAGCAGCGTCAGGGGGCAAGAGACCCAGTACTTC. Protein: CASSVRGQETQYF. The whole variable domain, remainder taken from reference TRBV5-1 and TRBJ2-5, is KAGVTQTPRYLIKTRGQQVTLSCSPISGHRSVSWYQQTPGQGLQFLFEYFSETQRNKGNFPGRFSGRQFSNSRSEMNVSTLELGDSALYLCASSVRGQETQYFGPGTRLLVL.

This clone was counted a single time. This sequence joins TRBV4-2 and TRBJ2-7; D is uncertain. This CDR3 comprises 14 residues. Germline CDR1 LGHNA, CDR2 YNFKEQ. Between the trimmed V and J ends, which lost 0 bases and 3 bases, there was a span of 9 bases. CDR3 sequence reads: CASSQEVEVYEQYF. CDR3 nucleotides: TGTGCCAGCAGCCAAGAAGTAGAGGTCTACGAGCAGTACTTC.

The chain couples TRBV14 to TRBJ2-2; no reliable D call. There are 13 residues in the CDR3. Germline V gene data show CDR1 as SGHDN and CDR2 as FVKESK. Trimming took 4 bases from V and 3 from J, leaving 6 bases between them. DNA of the CDR3: TGTGCCAGCAGCCCTCAGTACACCGGGGAGCTGTTTTTT. Protein sequence: CASSPQYTGELFF. The whole variable domain, remainder taken from reference TRBV14 and TRBJ2-2, is EAGVTQFPSHSVIEKGQTVTLRCDPISGHDNLYWYRRVMGKEIKFLLHFVKESKQDESGMPNNRFLAERTGGTYSTLKVQPAELEDSGVYFCASSPQYTGELFFGEGSRLTVL.

J is TRBJ2-2 and V is TRBV6-4, with D possibly TRBD1 on 6 matching bases. Germline loops: CDR1 MRHNA, CDR2 SNTAGT. This CDR3 is built from 13 residues. Trimming took off 4 bases at V and 3 bases at J, with 6 bases between the two ends. CDR3 amino acids: CASSAGDTGELFF. The DNA for the CDR3 is TGTGCCAGCAGTGCAGGGGACACCGGGGAGCTGTTTTTT.